Here is one TCR beta chain with its context. What it recognizes is unknown. This record comes from a study of identical twins. General observations from the study: Twin pairs had excess sharing that was weaker in beta out-of-frame sequences. The abundant beta clonotypes from cord blood had fewer insertions, and memory repertoires had none of this. Those out-of-frame alpha sequences shared by twins showed an excess of low generation probability.

CDR1 DFQATT and CDR2 SNEGSKA come from the germline V gene (reference sequence). With 5 bases clipped from V and 0 bases from J, the junction kept 9 bases outside the gene matches. The CDR3 runs to 16 residues. TCRdb independently ran MiXCR on the 5' RACE reads; one entry per CDR3 protein. The table lists 1,800,000 or so distinct CDR3 sequences, around 29% of them singletons. The receptor was derived from a newborn girl in good health. The chain carries TRBV20-1 and TRBJ1-5; TRBD1 aligns across 8 bases. The specimen was cord blood. The CDR3 nucleotides read TGCAGTGCTGCCAGGGGGGGGACAGGTAGCAATCAGCCCCAGCATTTT. Translated, it gives CSAARGGTGSNQPQHF.